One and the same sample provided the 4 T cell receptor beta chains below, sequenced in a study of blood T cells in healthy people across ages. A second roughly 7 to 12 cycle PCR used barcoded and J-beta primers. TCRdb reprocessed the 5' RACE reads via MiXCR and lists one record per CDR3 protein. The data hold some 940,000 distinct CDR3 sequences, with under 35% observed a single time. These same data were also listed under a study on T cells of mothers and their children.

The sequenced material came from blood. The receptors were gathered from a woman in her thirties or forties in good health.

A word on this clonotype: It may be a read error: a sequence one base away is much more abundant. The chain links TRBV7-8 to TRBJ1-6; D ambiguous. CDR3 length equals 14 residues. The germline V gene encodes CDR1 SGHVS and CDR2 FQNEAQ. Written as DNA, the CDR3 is TGTGCCAGCAGCTTAGTATATCCGAGTTCACCCCGCCACTTT. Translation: CASSLVYPSSPRHF.

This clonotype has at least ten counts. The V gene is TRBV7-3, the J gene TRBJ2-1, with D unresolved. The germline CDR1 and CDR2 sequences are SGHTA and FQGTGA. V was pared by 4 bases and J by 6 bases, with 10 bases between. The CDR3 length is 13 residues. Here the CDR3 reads CASSYSTPNEQFF. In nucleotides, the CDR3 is TGTGCCAGCAGCTACTCAACCCCCAATGAGCAGTTCTTC.

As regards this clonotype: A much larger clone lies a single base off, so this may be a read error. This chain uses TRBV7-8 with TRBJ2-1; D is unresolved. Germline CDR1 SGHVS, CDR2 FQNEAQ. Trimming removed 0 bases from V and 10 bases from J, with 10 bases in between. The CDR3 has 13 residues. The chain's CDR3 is CASSLAIGYEQFF. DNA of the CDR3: TGTGCCAGCAGCTTAGCGATAGGTTACGAGCAGTTCTTC.

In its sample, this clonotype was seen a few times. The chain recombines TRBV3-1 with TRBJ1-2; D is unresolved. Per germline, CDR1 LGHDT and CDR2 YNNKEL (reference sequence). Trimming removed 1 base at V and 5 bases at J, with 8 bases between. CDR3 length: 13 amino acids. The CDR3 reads CASSQAAEYGYTF. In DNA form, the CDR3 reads TGTGCCAGCAGCCAAGCGGCAGAGTATGGCTACACCTTC.